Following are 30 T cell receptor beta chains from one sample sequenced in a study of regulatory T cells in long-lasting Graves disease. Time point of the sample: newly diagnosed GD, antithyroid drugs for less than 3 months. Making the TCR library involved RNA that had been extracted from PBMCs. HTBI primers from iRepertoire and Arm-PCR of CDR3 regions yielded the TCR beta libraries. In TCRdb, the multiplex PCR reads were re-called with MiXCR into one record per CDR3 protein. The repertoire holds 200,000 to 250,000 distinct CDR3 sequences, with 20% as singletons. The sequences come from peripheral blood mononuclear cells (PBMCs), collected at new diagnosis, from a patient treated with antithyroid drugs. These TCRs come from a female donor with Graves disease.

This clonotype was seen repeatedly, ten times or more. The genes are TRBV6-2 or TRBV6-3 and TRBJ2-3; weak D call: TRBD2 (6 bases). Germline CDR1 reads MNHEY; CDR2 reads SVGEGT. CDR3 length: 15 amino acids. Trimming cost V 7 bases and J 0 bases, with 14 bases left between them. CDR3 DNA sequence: TGTGCCAGCACACACGAGCGGGTGAGCACAGATACGCAGTATTTT. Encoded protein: CASTHERVSTDTQYF.

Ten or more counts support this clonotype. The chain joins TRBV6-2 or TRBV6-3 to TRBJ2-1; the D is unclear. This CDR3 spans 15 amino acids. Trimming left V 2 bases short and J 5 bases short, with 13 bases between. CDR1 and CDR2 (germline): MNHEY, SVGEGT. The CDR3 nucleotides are TGTGCCAGCAGTTACGTGGATCTTCGGGACAATGAGCAGTTCTTC. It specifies CASSYVDLRDNEQFF.

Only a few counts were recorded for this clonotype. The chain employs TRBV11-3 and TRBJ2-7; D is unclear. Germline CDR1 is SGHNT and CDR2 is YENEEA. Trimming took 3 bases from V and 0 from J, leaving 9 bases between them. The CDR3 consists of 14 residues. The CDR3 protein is CASSFNSFSYEQYF. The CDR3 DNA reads TGTGCCAGCAGCTTTAACTCTTTCTCCTACGAGCAGTACTTC.

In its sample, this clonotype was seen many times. The CDR3 nucleotides are TGTGCCAGCAGCTTAGGGCTAGAGGGCAATGAGCAGTTCTTC. Its translation is CASSLGLEGNEQFF. The chain combines TRBV11-2 with TRBJ2-1, with D possibly matching TRBD2 (5 bases). This CDR3 contains 14 residues. Germline CDR1 and CDR2: SGHAT and FQNNGV. V lost 1 base and J lost 6, with 10 bases in between.

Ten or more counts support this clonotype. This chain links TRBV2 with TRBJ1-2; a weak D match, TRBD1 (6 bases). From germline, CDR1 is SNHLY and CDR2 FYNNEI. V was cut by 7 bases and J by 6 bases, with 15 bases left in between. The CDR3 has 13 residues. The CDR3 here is CASIITQGDGYTF. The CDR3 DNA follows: TGTGCCAGCATCATCACACAGGGAGATGGCTACACCTTC.

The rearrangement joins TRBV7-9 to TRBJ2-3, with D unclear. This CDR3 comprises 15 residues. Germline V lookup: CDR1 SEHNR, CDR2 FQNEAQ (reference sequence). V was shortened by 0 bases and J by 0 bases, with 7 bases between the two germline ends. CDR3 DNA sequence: TGTGCCAGCAGCTTAGCGAAGCTTAGCACAGATACGCAGTATTTT. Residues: CASSLAKLSTDTQYF.

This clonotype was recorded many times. CDR3 sequence (DNA): TGTGCCAGCAGTCAAACAGGGGTTCTATGGTCCCAGTACTTC. Its translation: CASSQTGVLWSQYF. J is TRBJ2-5 and V is TRBV6-1, with TRBD1 identical over 7 bases. Germline CDR1 MNHNS, CDR2 SASEGT. V lost 5 bases, J lost 9 bases, and 12 bases stayed unmatched. The CDR3 loop spans 14 amino acids.

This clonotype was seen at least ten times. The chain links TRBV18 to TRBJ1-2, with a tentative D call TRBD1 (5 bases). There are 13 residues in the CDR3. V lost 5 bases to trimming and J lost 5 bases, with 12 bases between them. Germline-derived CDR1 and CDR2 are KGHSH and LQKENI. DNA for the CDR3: TGTGCCAGCTCATCGGGACCGTTGTATGGCTACACCTTC. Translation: CASSSGPLYGYTF.

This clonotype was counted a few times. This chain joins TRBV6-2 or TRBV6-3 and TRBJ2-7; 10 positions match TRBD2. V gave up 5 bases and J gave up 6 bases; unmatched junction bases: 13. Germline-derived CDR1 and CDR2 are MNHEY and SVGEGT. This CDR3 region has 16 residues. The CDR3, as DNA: TGTGCCAGCAGTGAATATATCAGCGGGGGGGCGGGCGAGCAGTACTTC. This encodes CASSEYISGGAGEQYF.

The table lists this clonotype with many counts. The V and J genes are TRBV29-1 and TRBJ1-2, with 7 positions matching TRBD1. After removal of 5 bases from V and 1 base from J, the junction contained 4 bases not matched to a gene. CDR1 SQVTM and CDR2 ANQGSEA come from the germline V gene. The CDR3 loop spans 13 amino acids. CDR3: CSVWTGLNYGYTF. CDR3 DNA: TGCAGCGTTTGGACAGGACTTAACTATGGCTACACCTTC.

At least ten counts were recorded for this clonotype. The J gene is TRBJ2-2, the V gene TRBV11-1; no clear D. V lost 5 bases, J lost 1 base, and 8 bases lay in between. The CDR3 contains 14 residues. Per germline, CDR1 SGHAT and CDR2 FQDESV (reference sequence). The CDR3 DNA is TGTGCCAGCAGCGTCAGCCTGAACACCGGGGAGCTGTTTTTT. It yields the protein CASSVSLNTGELFF.

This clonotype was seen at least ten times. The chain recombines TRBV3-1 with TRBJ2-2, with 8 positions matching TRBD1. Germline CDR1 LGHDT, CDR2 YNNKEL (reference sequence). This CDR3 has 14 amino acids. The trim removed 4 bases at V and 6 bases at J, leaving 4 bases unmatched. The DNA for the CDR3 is TGTGCCAGCAGCCGCAGGGGGCTGGCCGGGGAGCTGTTTTTT. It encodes CASSRRGLAGELFF.

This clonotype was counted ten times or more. CDR3 in amino acids: CASSSTQGLDYEQYF. The CDR3 DNA sequence: TGTGCCAGCAGTTCCACACAGGGGCTGGACTACGAGCAGTACTTC. The chain carries TRBV6-5 and TRBJ2-7; 7 bases align to TRBD1. CDR1 and CDR2 (germline): MNHEY, SVGAGI. J gave up 3 bases and V 4 bases, and 9 bases lay outside the gene matches. CDR3 length equals 15 residues.

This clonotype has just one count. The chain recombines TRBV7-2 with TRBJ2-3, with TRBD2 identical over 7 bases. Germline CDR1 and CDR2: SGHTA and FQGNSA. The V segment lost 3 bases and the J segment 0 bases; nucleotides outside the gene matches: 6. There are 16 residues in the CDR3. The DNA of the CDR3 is TGTGCCAGCAGCTTGGGACTACCAAGTAGCACAGATACGCAGTATTTT. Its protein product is CASSLGLPSSTDTQYF.

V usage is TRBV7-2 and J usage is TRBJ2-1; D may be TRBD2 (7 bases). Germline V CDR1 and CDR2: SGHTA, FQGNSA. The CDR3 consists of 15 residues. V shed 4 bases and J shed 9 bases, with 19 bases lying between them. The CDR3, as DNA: TGTGCCAGCAGCTGGGTGGCGGGGGCGCCCCGTGAGCAGTTCTTC. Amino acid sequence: CASSWVAGAPREQFF.

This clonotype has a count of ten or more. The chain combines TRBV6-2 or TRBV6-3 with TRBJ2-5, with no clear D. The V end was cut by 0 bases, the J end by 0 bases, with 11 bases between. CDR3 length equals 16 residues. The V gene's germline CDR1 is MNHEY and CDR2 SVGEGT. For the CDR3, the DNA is TGTGCCAGCAGTTACTCAGTCGATACGAACCAAGAGACCCAGTACTTC. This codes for CASSYSVDTNQETQYF.

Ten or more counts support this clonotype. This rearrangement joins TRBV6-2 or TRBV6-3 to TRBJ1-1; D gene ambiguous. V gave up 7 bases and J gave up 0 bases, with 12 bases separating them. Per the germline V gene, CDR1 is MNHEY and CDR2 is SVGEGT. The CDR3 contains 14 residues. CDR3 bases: TGTGCCAGCACCCTGTGGCGGATGAACACTGAAGCTTTCTTT. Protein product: CASTLWRMNTEAFF.

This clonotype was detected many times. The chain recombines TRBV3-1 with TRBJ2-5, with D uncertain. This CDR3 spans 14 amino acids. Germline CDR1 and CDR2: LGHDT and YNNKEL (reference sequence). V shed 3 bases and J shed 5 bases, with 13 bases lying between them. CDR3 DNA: TGTGCCAGCAGCCAGACGCCCCAGGAGGAGACCCAGTACTTC. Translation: CASSQTPQEETQYF.

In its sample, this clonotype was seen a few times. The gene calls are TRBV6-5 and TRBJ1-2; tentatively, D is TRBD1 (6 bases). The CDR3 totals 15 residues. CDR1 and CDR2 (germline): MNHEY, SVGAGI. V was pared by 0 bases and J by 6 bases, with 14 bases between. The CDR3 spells CASSYSWGADNGYTF. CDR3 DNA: TGTGCCAGCAGTTACTCGTGGGGGGCGGATAATGGCTACACCTTC.

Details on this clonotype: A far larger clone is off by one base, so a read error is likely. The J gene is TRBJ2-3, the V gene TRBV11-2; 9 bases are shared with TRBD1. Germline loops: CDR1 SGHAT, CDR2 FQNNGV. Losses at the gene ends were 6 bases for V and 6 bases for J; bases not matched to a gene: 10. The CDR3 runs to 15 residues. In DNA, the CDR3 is TGTGCCAGCAGTGCCCGACAGGGGGGGCCCGATACGCAGTATTTT. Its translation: CASSARQGGPDTQYF.

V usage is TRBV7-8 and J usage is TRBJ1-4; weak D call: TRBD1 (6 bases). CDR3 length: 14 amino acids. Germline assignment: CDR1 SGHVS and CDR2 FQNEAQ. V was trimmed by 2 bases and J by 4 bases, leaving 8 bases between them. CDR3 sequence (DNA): TGTGCCAGCAGCTTAACAGGGTATAATGAAAAACTGTTTTTT. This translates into CASSLTGYNEKLFF.

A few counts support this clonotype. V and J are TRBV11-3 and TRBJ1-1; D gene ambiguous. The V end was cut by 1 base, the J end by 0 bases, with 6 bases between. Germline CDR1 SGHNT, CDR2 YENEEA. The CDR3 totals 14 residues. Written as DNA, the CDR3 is TGTGCCAGCAGCTTAGCCAGCATGAACACTGAAGCTTTCTTT. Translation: CASSLASMNTEAFF.

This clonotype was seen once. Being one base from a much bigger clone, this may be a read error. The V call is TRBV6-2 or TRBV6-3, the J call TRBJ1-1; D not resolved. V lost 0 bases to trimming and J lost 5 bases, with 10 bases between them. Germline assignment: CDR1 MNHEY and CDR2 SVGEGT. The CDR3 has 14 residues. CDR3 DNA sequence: TGTGCCAGCAGTTACTCTGGGAGTATGACTGAAGCTTTCTTT. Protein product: CASSYSGSMTEAFF.

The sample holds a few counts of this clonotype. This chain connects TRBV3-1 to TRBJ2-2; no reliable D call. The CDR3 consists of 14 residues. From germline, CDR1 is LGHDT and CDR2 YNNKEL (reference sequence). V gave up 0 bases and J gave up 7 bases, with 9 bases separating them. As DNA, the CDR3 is TGTGCCAGCAGCCAAGATTTAATAGACGGGGAGCTGTTTTTT. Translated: CASSQDLIDGELFF.

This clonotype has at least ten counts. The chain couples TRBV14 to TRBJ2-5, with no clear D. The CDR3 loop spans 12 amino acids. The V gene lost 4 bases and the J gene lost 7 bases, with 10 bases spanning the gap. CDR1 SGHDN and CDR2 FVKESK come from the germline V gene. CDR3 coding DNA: TGTGCCAGCAGCCCTAACCTCGGGACCCAGTACTTC. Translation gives CASSPNLGTQYF.

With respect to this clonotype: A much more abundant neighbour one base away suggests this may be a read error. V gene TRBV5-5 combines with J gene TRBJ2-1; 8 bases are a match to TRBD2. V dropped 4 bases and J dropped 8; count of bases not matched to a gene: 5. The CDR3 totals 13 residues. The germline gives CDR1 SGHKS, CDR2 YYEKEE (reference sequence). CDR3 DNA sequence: TGTGCCAGCAGCCCGGGGGGGGTCCATGAGCAGTTCTTC. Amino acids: CASSPGGVHEQFF. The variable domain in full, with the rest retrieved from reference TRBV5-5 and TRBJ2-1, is DAGVTQSPTHLIKTRGQQVTLRCSPISGHKSVSWYQQVLGQGPQFIFQYYEKEERGRGNFPDRFSARQFPNYSSELNVNALLLGDSALYLCASSPGGVHEQFFGPGTRLTVL.

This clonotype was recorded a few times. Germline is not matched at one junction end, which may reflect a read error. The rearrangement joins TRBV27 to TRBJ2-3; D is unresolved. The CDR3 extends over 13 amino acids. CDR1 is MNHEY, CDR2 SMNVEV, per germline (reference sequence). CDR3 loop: CASSLGQKDMQYF. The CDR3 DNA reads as TGTGCCAGCAGTTTGGGTCAAAAAGATATGCAGTATTTT.

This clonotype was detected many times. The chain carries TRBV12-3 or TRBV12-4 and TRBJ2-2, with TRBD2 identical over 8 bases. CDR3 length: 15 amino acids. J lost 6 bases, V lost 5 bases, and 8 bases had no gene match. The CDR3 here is CASSPGAGGSGELFF. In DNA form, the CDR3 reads TGTGCCAGCAGTCCGGGGGCGGGAGGTTCCGGGGAGCTGTTTTTT.

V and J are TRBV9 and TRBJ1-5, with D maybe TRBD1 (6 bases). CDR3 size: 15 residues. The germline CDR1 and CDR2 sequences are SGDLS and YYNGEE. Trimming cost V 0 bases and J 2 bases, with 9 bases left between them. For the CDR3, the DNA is TGTGCCAGCAGCGTAGATTCAGGGGGCAATCAGCCCCAGCATTTT. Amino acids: CASSVDSGGNQPQHF.

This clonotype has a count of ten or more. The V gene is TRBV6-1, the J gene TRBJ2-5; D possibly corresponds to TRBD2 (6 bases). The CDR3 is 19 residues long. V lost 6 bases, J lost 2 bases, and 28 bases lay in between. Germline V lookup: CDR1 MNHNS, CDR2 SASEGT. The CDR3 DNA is TGTGCCAGCAGGCGGGGCGGTATACAACAGACGAATATTCAAGAGACCCAGTACTTC. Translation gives CASRRGGIQQTNIQETQYF.